This T cell receptor (beta chain) was captured in a study of blood T cell repertoires in COVID-19. At the level of the study: Both acute and convalescent COVID-19 samples were obtained from the United States, Italy and Spain. From T cells, B-cell-depleted T cells, or PBMCs came the material, which was cDNA or gDNA.

Germline loops: CDR1 SEHNR, CDR2 FQNEAQ (reference sequence). The CDR3 has 13 amino acids. V dropped 6 bases and J dropped 2 bases, with 9 bases sitting between them. In the original processing: The assay estimated nucleated cells by amplifying reference gene primers. Repertoires were generated with immunoSEQ multiplex PCR, while TCRdb's copy carries only in-frame clones and drops some. V, J and clone size are those of that table, while D and trimming were read from the DNA. The data hold around 95,000 clones, with about 90% observed a single time. The TCR comes from a human donor in a cohort sampled during active COVID-19. The rearrangement links TRBV7-9 to TRBJ2-3; D is uncertain. Sequencing was performed on peripheral blood. In nucleotides, the CDR3 is TGTGCCAGCAGGCCGACTGACACAGATACGCAGTATTTT. It specifies CASRPTDTDTQYF.